The 10 T cell receptor beta chains presented below share a single source sample, sequenced in a study of human T cells and chemical hapten exposure. A single record per CDR3 protein comes from TCRdb applying MiXCR to the RACE reads. The table lists around 180,000 distinct CDR3 sequences, more than 25% of them singletons. Time point noted: pre-sensitization, week 0. Sample treatment: therapeutic diphenylcyclopropenone sensitization with weekly scalp DPC. The sequences come from whole blood, collected in connection with sensitization to the hapten diphenylcyclopropenone (DPC). Receptors were obtained from a woman aged 25-40 years with alopecia areata. Some clones in this sample may be carry-over from other donors' samples.

Written as DNA, the CDR3 is TGCGCCAGCAGCACCCAGAGCGGCCCCTACGAGCAGTACTTC. As protein: CASSTQSGPYEQYF. V gene TRBV5-1 combines with J gene TRBJ2-7, with D possibly being TRBD2 (5 bases). CDR3 length equals 14 residues. Germline-derived CDR1 and CDR2 are SGHRS and YFSETQ. The V end lost 4 bases, the J end lost 2 bases, and 13 bases lay between the germline ends.

The V gene is TRBV11-2, the J gene TRBJ2-2; 11 bases are shared with TRBD2. This CDR3 comprises 16 residues. CDR1 and CDR2 (germline): SGHAT, FQNNGV. Losses at the gene ends were 4 bases for V and 2 bases for J; bases not matched to a gene: 3. The CDR3 reads CASSWGTSGNTGELFF. CDR3 DNA sequence: TGTGCCAGCAGCTGGGGGACTAGCGGTAACACCGGGGAGCTGTTTTTT.

Ten or more counts support this clonotype. The chain combines TRBV28 with TRBJ2-7, with 10 bases matching TRBD1. The CDR3 is made up of 15 amino acids. Losses at the gene ends were 6 bases for V and 2 bases for J; bases not matched to a gene: 7. Germline values: CDR1 MDHEN, CDR2 SYDVKM. The chain's CDR3 is CASRTTGGAPYEQYF. In nucleotides, the CDR3 is TGTGCCAGCAGGACGACAGGGGGCGCTCCCTACGAGCAGTACTTC.

This chain joins TRBV20-1 and TRBJ2-7; D gene ambiguous. V was cut by 3 bases and J by 0 bases, with 12 bases left in between. Germline-derived CDR1 and CDR2 are DFQATT and SNEGSKA (reference sequence). The CDR3 is 14 amino acids. CDR3 nucleotide sequence: TGCAGTGCTAGTTCCGGACGAAGCTCCTACGAGCAGTACTTC. Its protein product is CSASSGRSSYEQYF.

The gene calls are TRBV10-3 and TRBJ2-1, with 10 bases fitting TRBD2. CDR1 ENHRY and CDR2 SYGVKD come from the germline V gene. CDR3 size: 16 residues. J lost 9 bases, V lost 2 bases, and 10 bases had no gene match. CDR3 loop: CAISEEGLARGVEQFF. In DNA, the CDR3 is TGTGCCATCAGTGAGGAGGGACTAGCGAGGGGTGTTGAGCAGTTCTTC.

This clonotype was observed a few times. The chain joins TRBV29-1 to TRBJ1-1, with no clear D. The V gene lost 5 bases and the J gene lost 2 bases, with 6 bases spanning the gap. Germline V gene sequence: CDR1 SQVTM, CDR2 ANQGSEA. The CDR3 extends over 11 amino acids. The CDR3 nucleotides are TGCAGCGTTCACCTCAACACTGAAGCTTTCTTT. Translating it yields CSVHLNTEAFF. Filled out from reference TRBV29-1 and TRBJ1-1, the complete variable domain reads SAVISQKPSRDICQRGTSLTIQCQVDSQVTMMFWYRQQPGQSLTLIATANQGSEATYESGFVIDKFPISRPNLTFSTLTVSNMSPEDSSIYLCSVHLNTEAFFGQGTRLTVV.

In this sample, this clonotype turned up a few times. The chain has TRBV6-2 or TRBV6-3 and TRBJ2-2, with D unclear. V was trimmed by 2 bases and J by 4 bases, leaving 11 bases between them. The CDR3 covers 15 residues. Germline V gives CDR1 MNHEY, CDR2 SVGEGT. Here the CDR3 DNA reads TGTGCCAGCAGTTACCCACTCGCAGGCACCGGGGAGCTGTTTTTT. This translates into CASSYPLAGTGELFF.

The chain has TRBV4-2 and TRBJ1-2; D perhaps matches TRBD1 (5 bases). V gave up 2 bases and J gave up 4 bases, with 14 bases separating them. Germline V gene data show CDR1 as LGHNA and CDR2 as YNFKEQ. The CDR3 runs to 15 residues. The CDR3 sequence: CASSQNGGLGYGYTF. CDR3 nucleotide sequence: TGTGCCAGCAGCCAAAACGGGGGTCTGGGCTATGGCTACACCTTC.

Concerning this clonotype itself: One base away lies a much larger clone, so this may be a sequencing read error. The V gene is TRBV5-1, the J gene TRBJ1-5; D is ambiguous. Trimming shortened V by 0 bases and J by 8 bases, and 9 bases separated the two germline ends. This CDR3 is built from 13 residues. Per the germline V gene, CDR1 is SGHRS and CDR2 is YFSETQ. In nucleotides, the CDR3 is TGCGCCAGCAGCTTGGCGCCCACCGAGCCCCAGCATTTT. It encodes CASSLAPTEPQHF.

CDR3 loop: CASSPDRGLANEQFF. The CDR3 nucleotides are TGTGCCAGCAGCCCTGACAGGGGTTTGGCCAATGAGCAGTTCTTC. This rearrangement joins TRBV11-2 to TRBJ2-1; 8 nucleotides line up with TRBD1. V shed 5 bases and J 6 bases; nucleotides not matched to a gene: 9. CDR3 length equals 15 residues. Germline-derived CDR1 and CDR2 are SGHAT and FQNNGV.